The present entry profiles one TCR beta chain with its context. Its antigen remains unidentified. The PCR employed 60 Vbeta primers together with 13 Jbeta primers. The assay was immunoSEQ multiplex PCR, and TCRdb's table has in-frame clones only and misses some. Altogether about 180,000 clones are present, around 74% being singletons, with the ten largest covering over 2.5%. This CDR3 has 13 residues. Looked up from germline, CDR1 is SNHLY and CDR2 is FYNNEI. Trimming shortened V by 2 bases and J by 0 bases, and 4 bases separated the two germline ends. This sample is drawn from a study of cytomegalovirus exposure and HLA in healthy donors. Study-wide context: Unique TCRs from HLA-typed donors, roughly 89 million of them, were held in an early data release.

Overall study results and limits: In a later analysis, TCR beta V- and J-gene trimming was associated with a missense DCLRE1C variant. Previously analyzed data showed that most TCR beta V segments were productive at a frequency of about 87% or about 30%.

The V gene is TRBV2, the J gene TRBJ1-2; no reliable D call. Specimen: PBMCs. The source is a female donor in good health and CMV-seronegative. CDR3 nucleotide sequence: TGTGCCAGCAGTGAAATTACTAACTATGGCTACACCTTC. This sequence encodes CASSEITNYGYTF.